This T cell receptor (beta chain) was obtained from a study of T cells after yellow fever vaccination. Study-wide context: The fractions with low cell numbers were processed using SMART-Seq v4 Ultra Low Input. The study's findings and limits: Subsequent to the booster, the majority of primary-vaccination clones reappeared (around 97% CD4, 88% CD8).

A 5'RACE template-switching step, the method used to make TCR cDNA, added a universal primer site and UMIs. TCRdb recomputed calls from the 5' RACE reads with MiXCR, one row per CDR3 protein. The sample yields over 150,000 distinct CDR3 sequences, approximately 6.2% seen once. V lost 3 bases and J 0 bases, leaving 14 bases between the germline ends. The CDR3 is 16 residues long. Looked up from germline, CDR1 is LGHNA and CDR2 is YSLEER. The table lists this clonotype with many counts. Its antigen is unidentified. The TCR was taken from a man younger than 30 who received the YFV17D yellow fever vaccine. The sample was CD4+ T cells sorted from PBMCs, taken on the day of the first yellow fever vaccination. The chain recombines TRBV4-3 with TRBJ2-5; the D call may be TRBD1 or TRBD2 (5 bases each). This chain's CDR3 is CASSQEYGTYQETQYF. CDR3 nucleotides: TGCGCCAGCAGCCAGGAGTACGGGACGTACCAAGAGACCCAGTACTTC.